The rows below give T cell receptor beta chains drawn from one sample of a study of graft-versus-host responses after intestinal transplantation. Their cognate antigens are unknown. Profiled with immunoSEQ multiplex PCR; TCRdb holds only in-frame clones, not every one. Of tens of thousands of clones listed, 82% are singletons. Sequences were derived from unstimulated CD4+ T cells sorted from spleen or lymph node cells, sampled before intestinal transplant. These receptor sequences come from a human donor who received an intestinal transplant. Each CDR3 is given without its conserved first and last residue. The order of the fields is CDR3 length, J gene, V gene, CDR3 protein.

13	TRBJ2-3	TRBV5-4	ASSPQTGGPDTQY
13	TRBJ2-2	TRBV5-5	ASSHLGQNTGELF
15	TRBJ2-7	TRBV11-2	ASSGTQGGIRTYEQY
10	TRBJ2-5	TRBV5-6	ASSFLEETQY
12	TRBJ1-5	TRBV7-9	ASSPGPNNQPQH
13	TRBJ2-7	TRBV28	ASSLLGREGQEQY
12	TRBJ2-2	TRBV6-1	ASSARTGTGELF
11	TRBJ1-1	TRBV29-1	SVAQLLNTEAF
14	TRBJ2-1	TRBV9	ASSVDLAGVVNEQF
17	TRBJ2-2	TRBV19	ASSATFAGGPINTGELF
9	TRBJ2-3	TRBV20-1	SASLKDTQY
14	TRBJ1-2	TRBV5-4	ASAFTIPGKTYGYT
15	TRBJ1-5	TRBV2	ASSATGIRGSNQPQH
14	TRBJ2-3	TRBV7-9	ASSLGRQGLGDTQY
15	TRBJ1-6	TRBV6-1	ASSGPGQGFNNSPLH
13	TRBJ2-3	TRBV7-3	ASSLAGGRTDTQY
12	TRBJ1-2	TRBV27	ASSFNRVLYGYT
13	TRBJ1-2	TRBV19	ASSIAGGLFYGYT
12	TRBJ1-2	TRBV27	ASSLRREVGGYT
13	TRBJ1-4	TRBV5-1	ASSSVAGADEKLF
14	TRBJ2-3	TRBV7-3	ASSSSDQPSTDTQY
14	TRBJ2-2	TRBV5-1	ASSQTGTSGTGELF
16	TRBJ2-7	TRBV28	ASSLGLAGIKRTYEQY
16	TRBJ2-4	TRBV27	ASSLGGQLYLAKNIQY
12	TRBJ2-7	TRBV5-4	ASNRQGSLHEQY
10	TRBJ2-5	TRBV28	ASSLNGETQY